Presented here are 28 T cell receptor beta chains from one specimen sequenced in a study of cytomegalovirus exposure and HLA in healthy donors (dated by TCRdb to 2015 to 2018). Library creation used the immunoSEQ multiplex PCR assay. TCRdb's version of the immuneACCESS table is confined to in-frame rearrangements and falls short of the full clone set. An unresolved V gene accounts for under half of the shortfall where checked; the remainder is of unknown origin. Within this sample are about 170,000 clones, with about nine tenths of them counted one time only. 2% to 3% of the sample comes from the top ten. Sequencing was done on a sample of PBMCs. These receptor sequences come from a man between 18 and 35 years old in good health and CMV-seropositive.

CDR3 sequence (DNA): TGCGCCAGCAGCCAACCGACAGGGCGAGGATACGAGCAGTACTTC. Its protein is CASSQPTGRGYEQYF. The genes are TRBV4-3 and TRBJ2-7; TRBD1 matches at 7 bases. J lost 4 bases, V lost 2 bases, and 8 bases had no gene match. The V gene's germline CDR1 is LGHNA and CDR2 YSLEER. The CDR3 consists of 15 residues.

The chain couples TRBV5-4 to TRBJ1-4; perhaps TRBD1 as D (5 bases). Germline CDR1 is SGHNT and CDR2 is YYREEE (reference sequence). Trimming left V 3 bases short and J 6 bases short, with 9 bases between. The CDR3 covers 13 residues. In DNA form, the CDR3 reads TGTGCCAGCAGCTCCAGGGAGGATGAAAAACTGTTTTTT. As protein: CASSSREDEKLFF.

The V gene is TRBV28, the J gene TRBJ1-2; 8 bases fit TRBD1. This CDR3 spans 14 amino acids. Trimming removed 6 bases from V and 3 bases from J; junction bases left unmatched: 6. Germline lookup yields CDR1 MDHEN and CDR2 SYDVKM. CDR3 in amino acids: CASSPGTGYYGYTF. CDR3 bases: TGTGCCAGCAGCCCCGGGACAGGATACTATGGCTACACCTTC.

The V call is TRBV5-4, the J call TRBJ2-5; 8 bases are shared with TRBD1. Germline V CDR1 and CDR2: SGHNT, YYREEE (reference sequence). The CDR3 covers 15 residues. The junction had 7 bases not matched to a gene; V was cut back by 4 bases and J by 2 bases. CDR3 sequence: CASSRVGTGQETQYF. CDR3 coding DNA: TGTGCCAGCAGCCGAGTGGGGACAGGTCAAGAGACCCAGTACTTC.

The chain carries TRBV7-9 and TRBJ1-5; 10 nucleotides line up with TRBD1. J was trimmed by 2 bases and V by 5 bases; bases with no gene match: 6. This CDR3 region has 16 residues. The germline CDR1 and CDR2 sequences are SEHNR and FQNEAQ (reference sequence). Written as DNA, the CDR3 is TGTGCCAGCAGCCAAGGGGACAGGGGCGGCAATCAGCCCCAGCATTTT. This translates into CASSQGDRGGNQPQHF.

This clone was found once. This chain joins TRBV9 and TRBJ2-7; 10 nucleotides align to TRBD1. Germline-derived CDR1 and CDR2 are SGDLS and YYNGEE. J was trimmed by 6 bases and V by 3 bases; bases with no gene match: 0. CDR3 length: 12 residues. The DNA of the CDR3 is TGTGCCAGCAGCGGGACAGGGGGCGAGCAGTACTTC. Amino acid sequence: CASSGTGGEQYF. Complete variable domain (other parts from reference TRBV9 and TRBJ2-7): DSGVTQTPKHLITATGQRVTLRCSPRSGDLSVYWYQQSLDQGLQFLIQYYNGEERAKGNILERFSAQQFPDLHSELNLSSLELGDSALYFCASSGTGGEQYFGPGTRLTVT.

The chain couples TRBV28 to TRBJ1-5; no clear D gene. The germline V and J ends were trimmed by 5 bases and 2 bases, with 10 bases remaining between them. CDR1 MDHEN and CDR2 SYDVKM come from the germline V gene. The CDR3 runs to 14 residues. DNA for the CDR3: TGTGCCAGCAGTCCACGGTTTGGCAATCAGCCCCAGCATTTT. As protein: CASSPRFGNQPQHF.

This clone showed up just once. This chain connects TRBV27 to TRBJ1-4; no definite D call. The CDR3 loop spans 13 amino acids. Germline lookup yields CDR1 MNHEY and CDR2 SMNVEV (reference sequence). With 1 base removed from V and 7 bases from J, the gap between germline ends came to 7 bases. The CDR3 nucleotides read TGTGCCAGCAGTTTATGGTCGGGTGAAAAACTGTTTTTT. Its translation is CASSLWSGEKLFF.

The CDR3 region has the DNA TGTGCCAGCAGTGAAGTGGGAGCGAGAGGCGAAAAACTGTTTTTT. Translation: CASSEVGARGEKLFF. This chain connects TRBV2 to TRBJ1-4; the D is unclear. Looked up from germline, CDR1 is SNHLY and CDR2 is FYNNEI. The CDR3 sequence is 15 residues long. Trimming stripped 1 base from V and 8 bases from J, with 14 bases between.

The chain joins TRBV5-6 to TRBJ2-2; 7 nucleotides line up with TRBD1. The CDR3 is 17 residues long. V lost 1 base and J lost 1; bases outside the gene matches: 7. The V gene's germline CDR1 is SGHDT and CDR2 YYEEEE. The CDR3 DNA follows: TGTGCCAGCAGCTTGAATTCCGGGACAGTGAACACCGGGGAGCTGTTTTTT. Translated: CASSLNSGTVNTGELFF.

This clone has just one count. This sequence joins TRBV6-6 and TRBJ2-1; 9 bases line up with TRBD2. V dropped 0 bases and J dropped 7; count of bases not matched to a gene: 4. The CDR3 extends over 15 amino acids. The germline V gene encodes CDR1 MNHNY and CDR2 SVGAGI (reference sequence). The CDR3 spells CASSYSSSGANEQFF. The CDR3 DNA sequence: TGTGCCAGCAGTTACTCGTCTAGCGGGGCTAATGAGCAGTTCTTC.

The V call is TRBV19, the J call TRBJ1-1; tentative D call: TRBD1 (6 bases). The CDR3 is made up of 14 amino acids. V gave up 7 bases and J gave up 0 bases, with 12 bases separating them. The germline V gene has CDR1 LNHDA and CDR2 SQIVND (reference sequence). This CDR3 reads CASKGVWMNTEAFF. As DNA, the CDR3 is TGTGCCAGTAAGGGGGTTTGGATGAACACTGAAGCTTTCTTT.

V and J are TRBV30 and TRBJ2-7; D not resolved. The germline gives CDR1 GTSNPN, CDR2 SVGIG (reference sequence). V lost 0 bases, J lost 4 bases, and 4 bases lay in between. This CDR3 has 11 residues. For the CDR3, the DNA is TGTGCCTGGAGTGTGCGGTACGAGCAGTACTTC. Amino acids: CAWSVRYEQYF.

The gene calls are TRBV15 and TRBJ1-1; D call uncertain. CDR1 is LNHNV and CDR2 is YYDKDF in the germline V gene (reference sequence). This CDR3 is 12 amino acids long. The ends were cut back, 6 bases at V and 7 bases at J, with 12 bases in the middle. CDR3: CATRTREGEAFF. CDR3 bases: TGTGCCACCAGGACCCGGGAGGGTGAAGCTTTCTTT.

The chain employs TRBV6-1 and TRBJ2-2; the D gene is possibly TRBD2 (6 bases). From germline, CDR1 is MNHNS and CDR2 SASEGT. The CDR3 has 16 amino acids. V dropped 3 bases and J dropped 2 bases, with 13 bases sitting between them. The CDR3 nucleotides read TGTGCCAGCAGTGATATCAGACTAGTAAACACCGGGGAGCTGTTTTTT. Its translation: CASSDIRLVNTGELFF.

This clone was seen only a few times. The rearrangement joins TRBV7-9 to TRBJ2-3; no clear D gene. V was clipped by 5 bases and J by 4 bases, with 13 bases between them. Germline-derived CDR1 and CDR2 are SEHNR and FQNEAQ (reference sequence). The CDR3 has 14 amino acids. The CDR3 sequence: CASSTRLGADTQYF. The DNA for the CDR3 is TGTGCCAGCAGCACCCGCCTAGGAGCAGATACGCAGTATTTT.

This chain links TRBV19 with TRBJ2-7; 8 bases fit TRBD2. Germline V gene data show CDR1 as LNHDA and CDR2 as SQIVND (reference sequence). There are 14 residues in the CDR3. V was clipped by 3 bases and J by 2 bases; unmatched bases: 3. The CDR3 nucleotides are TGTGCCAGTAGTATCGGGGGGGGCACCTACGAGCAGTACTTC. It encodes CASSIGGGTYEQYF. The full variable domain, in which reference TRBV19 and TRBJ2-7 provide the parts outside the CDR3, is DGGITQSPKYLFRKEGQNVTLSCEQNLNHDAMYWYRQDPGQGLRLIYYSQIVNDFQKGDIAEGYSVSREKKESFPLTVTSAQKNPTAFYLCASSIGGGTYEQYFGPGTRLTVT.

The chain carries TRBV7-2 and TRBJ2-2; D may be TRBD2 (6 bases). CDR1 SGHTA and CDR2 FQGNSA come from the germline V gene. V dropped 3 bases and J dropped 4 bases, with 9 bases sitting between them. The CDR3 sequence is 14 residues long. CDR3 DNA: TGTGCCAGCAGCTTGCGGAGGGGCACCGGGGAGCTGTTTTTT. It codes for CASSLRRGTGELFF.

This rearrangement joins TRBV27 to TRBJ1-6; D is ambiguous. Trimming left V 3 bases short and J 0 bases short, with 6 bases between. Germline V lookup: CDR1 MNHEY, CDR2 SMNVEV (reference sequence). The CDR3 totals 15 residues. The CDR3, as DNA: TGTGCCAGCAGTTTGTCGAGCTCCTATAATTCACCCCTCCACTTT. Translating it yields CASSLSSSYNSPLHF.

The genes are TRBV4-3 and TRBJ2-3; 12 bases align to TRBD2. CDR3 size: 17 residues. V shed 5 bases, J shed 1 base, and the junction held 7 bases outside the gene matches. The germline V gene encodes CDR1 LGHNA and CDR2 YSLEER. The CDR3 protein is CASSNTLAGGCTDTQYF. CDR3 DNA: TGCGCCAGCAGCAACACACTAGCGGGAGGCTGCACAGATACGCAGTATTTT.

The chain uses TRBV29-1 and TRBJ2-7, with TRBD1 as a possible D gene (6 bases). The V and J ends lost 7 bases and 0 bases respectively, with 13 bases between them. CDR3 length: 13 residues. Per the germline V gene, CDR1 is SQVTM and CDR2 is ANQGSEA. CDR3 coding DNA: TGCAGCGCCAGTCGGGACACCTCCTACGAGCAGTACTTC. Its translation: CSASRDTSYEQYF.

The chain links TRBV5-6 to TRBJ1-6; D unclear. The V gene lost 3 bases and the J gene lost 11 bases, with 15 bases spanning the gap. The germline CDR1 and CDR2 sequences are SGHDT and YYEEEE. CDR3 length: 14 amino acids. CDR3 in amino acids: CASSSDPLAPPLHF. For the CDR3, the DNA is TGTGCCAGCAGCTCTGACCCCCTAGCTCCACCCCTCCACTTT.

For the CDR3, the DNA is TGTGCCAGCAGCGTACGAGGCGGGAGGGCCAATGAGCAGTTCTTC. Translated, it gives CASSVRGGRANEQFF. The chain employs TRBV9 and TRBJ2-1; 9 positions match TRBD2. J was trimmed by 6 bases and V by 1 base; bases with no gene match: 5. Germline CDR1 is SGDLS and CDR2 is YYNGEE. The CDR3 runs to 15 residues.

The chain employs TRBV4-2 and TRBJ2-1, with a possible D match to TRBD2 (6 bases). Germline V gene data show CDR1 as LGHNA and CDR2 as YNFKEQ. With 0 bases removed from V and 11 bases from J, the gap between germline ends came to 17 bases. The CDR3 has 15 residues. Written as DNA, the CDR3 is TGTGCCAGCAGCCAAGATCTTGGGCTAGCGAACCAGCAGTTCTTC. Translation: CASSQDLGLANQQFF.

This clone came up a few times. The sample carries other DNA sequences with the same CDR3. The rearrangement links TRBV4-1 to TRBJ1-5; D is perhaps TRBD1 (6 bases). The CDR3 has 14 amino acids. With 1 base removed from V and 2 bases from J, the gap between germline ends came to 6 bases. Germline V gene sequence: CDR1 MGHRA, CDR2 YSYEKL. The CDR3 protein is CASSQAGGNQPQHF. The DNA for the CDR3 is TGCGCCAGCAGCCAAGCAGGGGGCAATCAGCCCCAGCATTTT.

The rearrangement links TRBV7-9 to TRBJ2-1; 14 bases fit TRBD2. Germline values: CDR1 SEHNR, CDR2 FQNEAQ (reference sequence). The ends lost 6 bases at V and 8 bases at J; junction bases unmatched: 6. This CDR3 region has 15 residues. The chain's CDR3 is CASRGLAGDLYEQFF. Here the CDR3 DNA reads TGTGCCAGCAGGGGACTAGCGGGAGATTTGTATGAGCAGTTCTTC.

This chain connects TRBV18 to TRBJ1-2; 9 bases are a match to TRBD1. Looked up from germline, CDR1 is KGHSH and CDR2 is LQKENI. This CDR3 is 16 amino acids long. After removal of 3 bases from V and 2 bases from J, the junction contained 7 bases not matched to a gene. The CDR3 protein is CASSPGQGRRNYGYTF. The CDR3 coding sequence is TGTGCCAGCTCACCGGGACAGGGTAGGCGGAACTATGGCTACACCTTC. Full variable domain (outside the CDR3, taken from reference TRBV18 and TRBJ1-2): NAGVMQNPRHLVRRRGQEARLRCSPMKGHSHVYWYRQLPEEGLKFMVYLQKENIIDESGMPKERFSAEFPKEGPSILRIQQVVRGDSAAYFCASSPGQGRRNYGYTFGSGTRLTVV.

V gene TRBV7-3 combines with J gene TRBJ2-1; D remains ambiguous. In germline, CDR1 is SGHTA, CDR2 FQGTGA. The CDR3 length is 13 residues. V was trimmed by 5 bases and J by 5 bases, leaving 10 bases between them. The CDR3: CASSPARDNEQFF. CDR3 DNA: TGTGCCAGCAGCCCTGCCCGGGACAATGAGCAGTTCTTC.